The source of this TCR beta chain is a study of CXCR3-negative and CXCR3-positive naive CD8 T cells. Background on the study: Total TRB output reached 150 million or so reads, about 1.5 +/- 0.3 million per library.

CDR3 length: 16 residues. CDR1 and CDR2 (germline): SGHAT, FQNNGV. Comments on this clonotype: Antigen specificity is unknown.

Study-level findings and limits: Fresh PBMCs served for most assays, and CXCR3 expression fell partially after cryopreservation.

UMI labels and 5' RACE were used to prepare the TRB cDNA libraries. After re-calling the 5' RACE reads, TCRdb lists one entry per CDR3 protein, DNA absent. The listing records tens of thousands of distinct CDR3 sequences. Input material: memory CD8+ T cells from blood. This TCR was sampled from a human donor in good health. Some clones in this sample may be carry-over from other donors' samples. This sequence joins TRBV11-2 and TRBJ2-3; TCRdb indicates TRBD2, and absent DNA this call remains unverified. The CDR3 sequence: CASTGYSSGETDTQYF.